This TCR beta chain emerged from a study of OX40 agonist ivuxolimab in advanced cancers. Turning to the study itself: Ivuxolimab, an antibody that agonizes OX40 (CD134), was administered to the patients. Patients undergoing dose escalation presented with hepatocellular carcinoma, melanoma, renal cell or head and neck cancer.

Produced via immunoSEQ multiplex PCR; TCRdb's table is partial and in-frame only. The sample includes about 82,000 clones, roughly 89% of them seen just once. Regarding the study as a whole: Some patients who did not respond also had low normalized T-cell clonal expansion. Antigen targets of the expanded peripheral T cells went undetermined.

With respect to this clone: Its antigen is not identified.

V lost 1 base, J lost 8 bases, and 21 bases lay in between. The CDR3 extends over 17 amino acids. From germline, CDR1 is MGHRA and CDR2 YSYEKL. The TCR sequence derives from an adult with an advanced solid tumor such as melanoma, head and neck, liver or kidney cancer. The chain joins TRBV4-1 to TRBJ2-1; D perhaps matches TRBD2 (7 bases). Specimen: CD4+ or CD8+ T cells sorted from blood, collected in a trial of the OX40 agonist ivuxolimab. CDR3 coding DNA: TGCGCCAGCAGCCAAGGGCCAGCGGGGACACTACAGGATGAGCAGTTCTTC. Translation gives CASSQGPAGTLQDEQFF.